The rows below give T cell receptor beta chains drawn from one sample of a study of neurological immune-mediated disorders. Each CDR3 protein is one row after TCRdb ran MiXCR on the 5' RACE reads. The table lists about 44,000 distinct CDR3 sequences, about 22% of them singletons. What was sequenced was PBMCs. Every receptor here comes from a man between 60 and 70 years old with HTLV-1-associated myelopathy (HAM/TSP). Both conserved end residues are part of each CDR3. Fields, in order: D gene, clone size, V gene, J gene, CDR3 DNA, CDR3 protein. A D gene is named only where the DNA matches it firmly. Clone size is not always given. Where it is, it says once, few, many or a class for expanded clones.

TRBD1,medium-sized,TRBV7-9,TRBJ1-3,TGTGCCAGCAGCGGGGGACAGGGGGGAAACACCATATATTTT,CASSGGQGGNTIYF
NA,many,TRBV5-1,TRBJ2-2,TGCGCCAGCACCCCAGGTGGAACGAACACCGGGGAGCTGTTTTTT,CASTPGGTNTGELFF
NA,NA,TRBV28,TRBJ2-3,TGTGCCAGCAGTTTCAGCGGAGCTGGAGTTGCAGATACGCAGTATTTT,CASSFSGAGVADTQYF
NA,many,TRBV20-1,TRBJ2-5,TGCAGTGCTAGATCCCACGGAGGTGGAGAGACCCAGTACTTC,CSARSHGGGETQYF
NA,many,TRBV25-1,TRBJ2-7,TGTGCCAGCAGTGGAGGGATTCCCTACGAGCAGTACTTC,CASSGGIPYEQYF
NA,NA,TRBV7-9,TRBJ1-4,TGTGCCAGCAGCTCTTCCTCGGCCCCAAAACTGTTTTTT,CASSSSSAPKLFF
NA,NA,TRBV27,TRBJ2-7,TGTGCCAGCAGTGTCCGTGTCTCCGACGAGCAGTACTTC,CASSVRVSDEQYF
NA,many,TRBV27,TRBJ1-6,TGTGCCAGCAGTCCCTTTAATTCACCCCTCCACTTT,CASSPFNSPLHF
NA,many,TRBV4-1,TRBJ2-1,TGCGCCAGCAGCCAAAGGACGAGGGAGTTTGGTGAGCAGTTCTTC,CASSQRTREFGEQFF
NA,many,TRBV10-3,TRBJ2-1,TGTGCCATCAGTGACAGCGCTGCCTACAATGAGCAGTTCTTC,CAISDSAAYNEQFF
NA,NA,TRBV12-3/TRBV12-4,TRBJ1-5,TGTGCCAGCAGTTTAACGAATTCGGCTAGGCAGCCCCAGCATTTT,CASSLTNSARQPQHF
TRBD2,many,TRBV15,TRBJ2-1,TGTGCCACCAGCAGAGACCCCGGGACTAGCGGGAGGGGTTACAATGAGCAGTTCTTC,CATSRDPGTSGRGYNEQFF
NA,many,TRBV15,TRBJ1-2,TGTGCCACCAGCAGAGATGGGACACCTACTAACTATGGCTACACCTTC,CATSRDGTPTNYGYTF
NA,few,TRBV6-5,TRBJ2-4,TGTGCCAGCAGTTACTCACAGGGTGGGGGGAACATTCAGTACTTC,CASSYSQGGGNIQYF
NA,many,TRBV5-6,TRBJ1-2,TGTGCCAGCTTGAGGGAGGGAAACTATGGCTACACCTTC,CASLREGNYGYTF
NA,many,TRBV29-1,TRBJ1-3,TGCAGCGCTGGCACAGCCTCTGGAAACACCATATATTTT,CSAGTASGNTIYF
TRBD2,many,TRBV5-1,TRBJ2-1,TGCGCCAGAAGCGGGGGTGGACACAATGAGCAGTTCTTC,CARSGGGHNEQFF
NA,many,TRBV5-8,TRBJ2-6,TGTGCCAGCAGTATGGAGGGGGCAGGGGCCAACGTCCTGACTTTC,CASSMEGAGANVLTF
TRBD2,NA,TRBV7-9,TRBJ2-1,TGTGCCAGCAGCCCCACCCGACTAGCGGGCGTGTACAATGAGCAGTTCTTC,CASSPTRLAGVYNEQFF
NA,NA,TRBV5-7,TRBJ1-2,TGTGCCAGCAGCCAAACCGAGGAATATGGCTACACCTTC,CASSQTEEYGYTF
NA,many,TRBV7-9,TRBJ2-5,TGTGCCAGCAGCTTTGATGTACAGGCCCTAGGGACCCAGTACTTC,CASSFDVQALGTQYF
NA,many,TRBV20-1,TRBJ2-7,TGCAGTGCTAGAGATCTCAGAGCCCAATCAGCCTACGAGCAGTACTTC,CSARDLRAQSAYEQYF
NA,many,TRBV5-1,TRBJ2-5,TGCGCCAGCACCCAACAGGGTTTGGCGGGGGAGACCCAGTACTTC,CASTQQGLAGETQYF
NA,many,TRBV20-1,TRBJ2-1,TGCAGTGCCAGGAAGGGGCCTACAATCGGTGAGCAGTTCTTC,CSARKGPTIGEQFF
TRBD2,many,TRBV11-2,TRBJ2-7,TGTGCCAGCAGCAGAGCGGGAGTGTGGAACGAGCAGTACTTC,CASSRAGVWNEQYF
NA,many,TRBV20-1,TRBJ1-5,TGCAGTGCTAGATGGGCAGGGCGAGGGGTTCAGCCCCAGCATTTT,CSARWAGRGVQPQHF
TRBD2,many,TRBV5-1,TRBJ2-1,TGCGCCAGCAGCCTACTAGCGGAACCATACAATGAGCAGTTCTTC,CASSLLAEPYNEQFF
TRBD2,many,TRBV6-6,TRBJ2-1,TGTGCCAGCAACAAGGGACTAGCGGTATACAATGAGCAGTTCTTC,CASNKGLAVYNEQFF
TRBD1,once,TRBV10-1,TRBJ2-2,TGCGCCAGCTCCGGGACAGGTTTCGCCGGGGAGCTGTTTTTT,CASSGTGFAGELFF
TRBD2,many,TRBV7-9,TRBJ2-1,TGTGCCAGCAGCCCTCTATATACTAGCGGGAGGGCCGGAGGCAATGAGCAGTTCTTC,CASSPLYTSGRAGGNEQFF
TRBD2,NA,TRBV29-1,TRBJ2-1,TGCAGCGTTGTCTCTGGTAGCGGGAGGGACAATGAGCAGTTCTTC,CSVVSGSGRDNEQFF
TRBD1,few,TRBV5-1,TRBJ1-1,TGCGCCAGCAGCCCTGGACAGGGGGCGCGGAACACTGAAGCTTTCTTT,CASSPGQGARNTEAFF
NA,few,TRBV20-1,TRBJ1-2,TGCAGTGCTAGAGATCAGGGAAACTATGGCTACACCTTC,CSARDQGNYGYTF
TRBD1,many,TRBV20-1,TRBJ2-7,TGCAGCGGATCGACAGGGGGCGGGTACGAGCAGTACTTC,CSGSTGGGYEQYF
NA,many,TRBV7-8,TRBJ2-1,TGTGCCAGCAGCCCCTCTTTGGGAGTTCGGGACAATGAGCAGTTCTTC,CASSPSLGVRDNEQFF
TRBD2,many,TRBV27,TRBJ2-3,TGTGCCAGCAGCTCGAGCGGGAGGTCAGATACGCAGTATTTT,CASSSSGRSDTQYF
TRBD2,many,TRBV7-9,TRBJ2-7,TGTGCCAGCAGCAGCACTAGCGGGATTGAAGAGCAGTACTTC,CASSSTSGIEEQYF